Sequencing of this TCR beta chain was carried out in a study of Tregs in tolerant kidney transplant recipients. Study-level findings and limits: No direct test of biological reproducibility was done here. Tregs expanded with activated donor B cells seemed most donor-specific. Few patients were studied, so findings need validation in larger groups.

As regards this clone: The antigen is not known. With the read ending 3 residues before the CDR3 end, the germline J gene is used to fill in that end.

The nonmyeloablative bone marrow transplants came from related graft donors, with transient mixed chimerism. Unstimulated Tregs (CD4+CD25+CD127-) and CD4+CD25- non-Tregs were sorted from PBMCs. Assay used: immunoSEQ multiplex PCR; TCRdb lists only in-frame clones, some missing. In total, the table holds approximately 30,000 clones. V gave up 1 base and J gave up 6 bases; unmatched junction bases: 5. Per germline, CDR1 SEHNR and CDR2 FQNEAQ (reference sequence). The CDR3 covers 14 residues. Sequencing used CD4+ T cells from blood (PBMCs), obtained 24 months after the transplant. The source is a human patient who received a combined kidney and bone marrow transplant. Certain T cells may be donor cells from the graft. The J gene is TRBJ1-1, the V gene TRBV7-9; 7 bases fit TRBD1. CDR3 bases read: TGTGCCAGCAGCTTAGGGCAGGGGGGCTCTGAA. Protein: CASSLGQGGSE. The entire CDR3 protein reads CASSLGQGGSEAFF.